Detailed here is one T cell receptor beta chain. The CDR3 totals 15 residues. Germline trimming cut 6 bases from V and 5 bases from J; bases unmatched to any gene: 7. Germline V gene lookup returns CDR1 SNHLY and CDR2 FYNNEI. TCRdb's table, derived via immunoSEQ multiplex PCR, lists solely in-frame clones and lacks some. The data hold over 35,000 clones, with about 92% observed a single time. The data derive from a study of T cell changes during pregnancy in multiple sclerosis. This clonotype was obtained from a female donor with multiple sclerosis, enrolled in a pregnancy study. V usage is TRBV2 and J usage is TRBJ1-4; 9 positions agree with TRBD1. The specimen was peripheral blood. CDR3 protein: CASRGTGLGNEKLFF. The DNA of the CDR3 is TGTGCCAGCAGGGGGACAGGGCTAGGAAATGAAAAACTGTTTTTT.